This TCR beta chain stems from a study of blood T cell repertoires in COVID-19. Study summary: Acute and convalescent COVID-19 specimens originated in the United States, Italy and Spain. T cells, B-cell-depleted T cells, or PBMCs supplied cDNA or gDNA.

Authors' methods: Amplification of reference gene primers was used by the study to estimate nucleated cell counts. The data were produced by immunoSEQ multiplex PCR, yet TCRdb's version contains in-frame clones alone and is incomplete. That table gives V, J and clone size, and the DNA gave D and trimming. The data hold more than 140,000 clones, with about 80% observed a single time. In germline, CDR1 is LNHNV, CDR2 YYDKDF (reference sequence). This CDR3 contains 17 residues. V shed 1 base and J 2 bases; nucleotides not matched to a gene: 8. Sequencing used peripheral blood. The J gene is TRBJ1-5, the V gene TRBV15; 7 nucleotides line up with TRBD1. The sequence came from a human donor in a cohort sampled during active COVID-19. CDR3 residues: CATSRVYPGTGNQPQHF. The CDR3 coding sequence is TGTGCCACCAGCAGAGTCTACCCCGGGACAGGCAATCAGCCCCAGCATTTT.